Below, 27 T cell receptor beta chains from the same sample are listed, as sequenced in a study of cytomegalovirus exposure and HLA in healthy donors. Generated by immunoSEQ multiplex PCR, the TCRdb table keeps only in-frame clones and is missing some. The data hold approximately 280,000 clones, with roughly 90% observed a single time. The specimen was PBMCs. The receptors derive from a woman aged 18-29 years in good health and CMV-seronegative.

The gene calls are TRBV27 and TRBJ2-7; weak D call: TRBD1 (5 bases). Trimming took 5 bases from V and 1 from J, leaving 12 bases between them. CDR1 and CDR2 (germline): MNHEY, SMNVEV (reference sequence). The CDR3 length is 14 residues. This chain's CDR3 is CASSIQDGSYEQYF. The CDR3 nucleotides read TGTGCCAGCAGTATACAGGACGGGTCCTACGAGCAGTACTTC.

The chain links TRBV6-5 to TRBJ2-3; D uncertain. Deletions cut 2 bases from V and 0 bases from J, with 9 bases between. Germline V gene sequence: CDR1 MNHEY, CDR2 SVGAGI. The CDR3 consists of 15 residues. CDR3 DNA: TGTGCCAGCAGTTACCTCCACGGGAGCACAGATACGCAGTATTTT. It specifies CASSYLHGSTDTQYF.

V gene TRBV6-1 combines with J gene TRBJ1-6, with D possibly being TRBD1 (5 bases). Germline CDR1 reads MNHNS; CDR2 reads SASEGT. V lost 2 bases and J 10 bases, leaving 15 bases between the germline ends. The CDR3 length is 15 residues. In DNA, the CDR3 is TGTGCCAGCAGTGAATACGCAGGGTTGGGGTCACCCCTCCACTTT. Translating it yields CASSEYAGLGSPLHF.

This rearrangement joins TRBV9 to TRBJ2-2; TRBD1 might be the D (6 bases). The CDR3 loop spans 17 amino acids. V was cut by 4 bases and J by 0 bases, with 16 bases left in between. Germline CDR1 SGDLS, CDR2 YYNGEE. For the CDR3, the DNA is TGTGCCAGCAGCCCCTGGCAGGGGCCTGCGAACACCGGGGAGCTGTTTTTT. It is translated as CASSPWQGPANTGELFF.

The rearrangement uses TRBV9 and TRBJ2-7; TRBD2 agrees at 8 bases. The germline V gene encodes CDR1 SGDLS and CDR2 YYNGEE. The CDR3 is 15 residues long. With 4 bases clipped from V and 1 base from J, the junction kept 7 bases outside the gene matches. This CDR3 is CASSSGGGLSYEQYF. In DNA form, the CDR3 reads TGTGCCAGCAGCTCCGGGGGGGGGTTGTCCTACGAGCAGTACTTC.

The V gene is TRBV25-1, the J gene TRBJ2-2; possible D gene TRBD2, 5 bases. CDR1 and CDR2 from the germline V gene are MGHDK and SYGVNS. This CDR3 region has 14 residues. V lost 4 bases, J lost 5 bases, and 11 bases lay in between. The CDR3 bases are TGTGCCAGCAGTGGGGCGGGCTATACCGGGGAGCTGTTTTTT. Its protein is CASSGAGYTGELFF.

The J gene is TRBJ2-5, the V gene TRBV6-5; the D is unclear. Germline loops: CDR1 MNHEY, CDR2 SVGAGI. Trimming left V 3 bases short and J 3 bases short, with 8 bases between. The CDR3 is 13 residues long. This chain's CDR3 is CASSYSREETQYF. The CDR3 DNA follows: TGTGCCAGCAGTTATTCCCGCGAAGAGACCCAGTACTTC.

The chain uses TRBV29-1 and TRBJ2-2, with TRBD2 matching over 15 bases. CDR3 length equals 16 residues. Germline values: CDR1 SQVTM, CDR2 ANQGSEA. V shed 6 bases, J shed 4 bases, and the junction held 6 bases outside the gene matches. CDR3 nucleotides: TGCAGCGTCGGACTAGCGGGAGGGCCTGCCACCGGGGAGCTGTTTTTT. Its translation: CSVGLAGGPATGELFF.

CDR3 coding DNA: TGTGCCAGCAGTTTAGGTAGCTCTGGAAACACCATATATTTT. It is translated as CASSLGSSGNTIYF. The genes are TRBV28 and TRBJ1-3; unclear D gene. V was cut by 2 bases and J by 0 bases, with 5 bases left in between. This CDR3 region has 14 residues. Germline assignment: CDR1 MDHEN and CDR2 SYDVKM. Together with reference TRBV28 and TRBJ1-3, the CDR3 gives the full variable domain: DVKVTQSSRYLVKRTGEKVFLECVQDMDHENMFWYRQDPGLGLRLIYFSYDVKMKEKGDIPEGYSVSREKKERFSLILESASTNQTSMYLCASSLGSSGNTIYFGEGSWLTVV.

This chain joins TRBV2 and TRBJ2-2, with D perhaps matching TRBD1 or TRBD2 (5 bases each). The V end lost 4 bases, the J end lost 6 bases, and 24 bases lay between the germline ends. The CDR3 is 18 amino acids. From germline, CDR1 is SNHLY and CDR2 FYNNEI. CDR3 region: CASSGAARQGPPSGELFF. Written as DNA, the CDR3 is TGTGCCAGCAGTGGAGCGGCTAGGCAGGGCCCCCCCTCCGGGGAGCTGTTTTTT.

The rearrangement uses TRBV9 and TRBJ2-2; TRBD2 agrees at 11 bases. The CDR3 has 19 residues. CDR1 SGDLS and CDR2 YYNGEE come from the germline V gene. The V and J ends lost 0 bases and 3 bases, in that order; junction bases with no gene match: 10. The CDR3 protein is CASSVASGTSGSDTGELFF. The CDR3 bases are TGTGCCAGCAGCGTAGCTAGTGGGACTAGCGGTTCCGACACCGGGGAGCTGTTTTTT.

This clone has a handful of counts. The chain has TRBV28 and TRBJ1-5; D gene uncertain. CDR3 length: 12 amino acids. V gave up 1 base and J gave up 6 bases, with 4 bases separating them. Per the germline V gene, CDR1 is MDHEN and CDR2 is SYDVKM. The CDR3 loop reads CASSLYRQPQHF. Written as DNA, the CDR3 is TGTGCCAGCAGTTTATATCGTCAGCCCCAGCATTTT.

The chain links TRBV2 to TRBJ1-5; D is unclear. The CDR3 length is 12 residues. Trimming took 4 bases from V and 6 from J, leaving 7 bases between them. CDR1 is SNHLY and CDR2 is FYNNEI in the germline V gene. CDR3: CASSAPVQPQHF. CDR3 DNA sequence: TGTGCCAGCAGTGCGCCAGTTCAGCCCCAGCATTTT. Supplemented by reference TRBV2 and TRBJ1-5, the full variable domain reads EPEVTQTPSHQVTQMGQEVILRCVPISNHLYFYWYRQILGQKVEFLVSFYNNEISEKSEIFDDQFSVERPDGSNFTLKIRSTKLEDSAMYFCASSAPVQPQHFGDGTRLSIL.

The genes are TRBV5-1 and TRBJ2-1; 8 positions match TRBD2. With V trimmed by 7 bases and J by 2 bases, 14 bases remained unmatched. The CDR3 runs to 17 residues. In germline, CDR1 is SGHRS, CDR2 YFSETQ. The CDR3 nucleotides read TGCGCCAGCCGACTTTCCCGTAGCGGGAATACCTACAATGAGCAGTTCTTC. It encodes CASRLSRSGNTYNEQFF.

The chain links TRBV29-1 to TRBJ1-1; possible D gene TRBD1, 6 bases. The V gene lost 6 bases and the J gene lost 3 bases, with 17 bases spanning the gap. Germline loops: CDR1 SQVTM, CDR2 ANQGSEA. This CDR3 has 14 amino acids. The CDR3 spells CSVPGDASYTEAFF. The CDR3 bases are TGCAGCGTCCCAGGGGACGCCTCCTACACTGAAGCTTTCTTT.

The chain links TRBV4-1 to TRBJ2-2; 8 nucleotides line up with TRBD2. Germline values: CDR1 MGHRA, CDR2 YSYEKL. V shed 3 bases and J 3 bases; nucleotides not matched to a gene: 9. CDR3 length: 17 residues. This CDR3 is CASSHPVLGRDTGELFF. In nucleotides, the CDR3 is TGCGCCAGCAGCCACCCTGTACTCGGGAGGGACACCGGGGAGCTGTTTTTT.

This CDR3 reads CASSFVRTGGPRAGNTIYF. The CDR3 bases are TGTGCCAGCAGCTTCGTCCGGACAGGGGGCCCCCGGGCTGGAAACACCATATATTTT. The chain carries TRBV5-7 and TRBJ1-3, with 11 positions matching TRBD1. TRBV5-7 belongs to the ORF category, with a function that is uncertain. V shed 2 bases, J shed 2 bases, and the junction held 12 bases outside the gene matches. There are 19 residues in the CDR3.

This clone was counted a few times. V and J are TRBV19 and TRBJ1-4; TRBD1 agrees at 7 bases. Germline loops: CDR1 LNHDA, CDR2 SQIVND (reference sequence). This CDR3 region has 17 residues. The V and J ends lost 1 base and 2 bases, in that order; junction bases with no gene match: 7. CDR3 nucleotides: TGTGCCAGTAGTATAGTTGACAGGGCGACCACTAATGAAAAACTGTTTTTT. Protein sequence: CASSIVDRATTNEKLFF.

This sequence joins TRBV6-4 and TRBJ1-6, with a weak D call TRBD1 (5 bases). Trimming shortened V by 4 bases and J by 7 bases, and 11 bases separated the two germline ends. Per the germline V gene, CDR1 is MRHNA and CDR2 is SNTAGT. CDR3 length: 14 residues. CDR3 protein: CASSARVGNSPLHF. For the CDR3, the DNA is TGTGCCAGCAGTGCCAGGGTAGGGAATTCACCCCTCCACTTT.

The chain employs TRBV6-6 and TRBJ2-7; 7 bases are a match to TRBD2. Germline V gives CDR1 MNHNY, CDR2 SVGAGI (reference sequence). The CDR3 totals 16 residues. After removal of 7 bases from V and 4 bases from J, the junction contained 16 bases not matched to a gene. Here the CDR3 reads CASIQQGQGGGYEQYF. The CDR3 bases are TGTGCCAGCATCCAACAAGGGCAGGGCGGGGGTTACGAGCAGTACTTC.

The chain couples TRBV5-1 to TRBJ1-2; D ambiguous. Germline V gene sequence: CDR1 SGHRS, CDR2 YFSETQ. The CDR3 totals 13 residues. The V gene lost 7 bases and the J gene lost 4 bases, with 14 bases spanning the gap. Here the CDR3 DNA reads TGCGCCAGCCGCCTAGGCTCTTTCTATGGCTACACCTTC. Protein product: CASRLGSFYGYTF.

This clone has a single count. The chain uses TRBV6-1 and TRBJ2-7; 7 bases match TRBD2. From germline, CDR1 is MNHNS and CDR2 SASEGT. Unmatched junction bases numbered 6, after V lost 1 base and J lost 3 bases. The CDR3 is made up of 15 amino acids. This CDR3 reads CASSEVASGDYEQYF. The CDR3 nucleotides read TGTGCCAGCAGTGAAGTGGCTAGCGGAGACTACGAGCAGTACTTC.

The CDR3 DNA sequence: TGTGCCAGCAGGGCCTCGGGAGTAACCACCTACGAGCAGTACTTC. Encoded protein: CASRASGVTTYEQYF. The chain uses TRBV11-2 and TRBJ2-7, with a possible D match to TRBD2 (6 bases). This CDR3 spans 15 amino acids. V was pared by 6 bases and J by 2 bases, with 17 bases between. In germline, CDR1 is SGHAT, CDR2 FQNNGV.

The chain combines TRBV28 with TRBJ1-3; maybe TRBD1 (5 bases). Deletions cut 2 bases from V and 0 bases from J, with 11 bases between. The CDR3 sequence is 16 residues long. Looked up from germline, CDR1 is MDHEN and CDR2 is SYDVKM. DNA for the CDR3: TGTGCCAGCAGTTTAGGGGGACTGAACTCTGGAAACACCATATATTTT. Protein: CASSLGGLNSGNTIYF.

The CDR3 sequence is CASSVIGQGNYEQYF. DNA for the CDR3: TGTGCCAGCAGTGTGATTGGCCAGGGTAACTACGAGCAGTACTTC. The chain employs TRBV28 and TRBJ2-7, with a possible D match to TRBD1 (5 bases). Germline V CDR1 and CDR2: MDHEN, SYDVKM. The CDR3 loop spans 15 amino acids. Trimming shortened V by 5 bases and J by 3 bases, and 17 bases separated the two germline ends.

The V gene is TRBV25-1, the J gene TRBJ2-1, with 8 bases aligning to TRBD2. V was clipped by 1 base and J by 6 bases; unmatched bases: 11. CDR1 and CDR2 from the germline V gene are MGHDK and SYGVNS. The CDR3 covers 17 residues. The DNA of the CDR3 is TGTGCCAGCAGTGAATCAACTAGCGGAATTCTGGGCAATGAGCAGTTCTTC. Translating gives CASSESTSGILGNEQFF.

The V call is TRBV5-1, the J call TRBJ2-3; D may be TRBD2 (5 bases). The germline V gene encodes CDR1 SGHRS and CDR2 YFSETQ. The CDR3 covers 16 residues. V was pared by 3 bases and J by 2 bases, with 16 bases between. In DNA form, the CDR3 reads TGCGCCAGCAGCTCGGTAGCGCGAAAAAACACAGATACGCAGTATTTT. This codes for CASSSVARKNTDTQYF.